The present entry profiles one T cell receptor beta chain with its context. What it binds is unknown. The data originate from a study of shared clonotypes between healthy human individuals. General study findings and limits: Clonotypes not shared had lower generation probabilities than those common to all four donors.

The CDR3 has 14 amino acids. Trimming at V came to 5 bases and at J to 7 bases, leaving 7 bases not matched to a gene. Germline V gives CDR1 MNHEY, CDR2 SMNVEV (reference sequence). Sequencing was at deep level. Each cell subset's genomic DNA was divided evenly among several immunoSEQ plates. Profiled with immunoSEQ multiplex PCR; TCRdb holds only in-frame clones, not every one. The table records about 1.1 million clones, around 77% of them present only once. The investigators split CD4+ cells into a CD45RA+ naive subset and a CD45RA-negative memory subset. The receptor's source is a man aged 18 to 35 in good health. Some clones in this sample may be carry-over from other donors' samples. The rearrangement uses TRBV27 and TRBJ1-5; 8 nucleotides align to TRBD1. The material sequenced was memory CD4+ T cells from PBMCs. Subset indicated: CD45RA-negative fraction. In DNA form, the CDR3 reads TGTGCCAGCAGTGTAAGACAGGGGTACCAGCCCCAGCATTTT. It codes for CASSVRQGYQPQHF.